These 2 T cell receptor beta chains share one sample of origin, sequenced in a study of cytomegalovirus exposure and HLA in healthy donors. The PCR contained 60 Vbeta and 13 Jbeta primers. Using immunoSEQ multiplex PCR, the repertoire was profiled, and TCRdb retains in-frame clones only, with some absent. Of about 36,000 clones listed, roughly three quarters are singletons. The specimen was PBMCs. Source of these receptors: a man aged 25-45 years in good health and CMV-seronegative.

The chain combines TRBV28 with TRBJ2-6; no definite D call. Germline V gene lookup returns CDR1 MDHEN and CDR2 SYDVKM. CDR3 length: 14 residues. Trimming shortened V by 4 bases and J by 1 base, and 5 bases separated the two germline ends. CDR3 in amino acids: CASSSISGANVLTF. CDR3 nucleotides: TGTGCCAGCAGTTCAATTTCTGGGGCCAACGTCCTGACTTTC.

The rearrangement uses TRBV9 and TRBJ2-7, with 8 bases lining up with TRBD2. CDR1 and CDR2 from the germline V gene are SGDLS and YYNGEE. The CDR3 has 14 amino acids. With 0 bases clipped from V and 3 bases from J, the junction kept 2 bases outside the gene matches. The CDR3 DNA follows: TGTGCCAGCAGCGTAGCGGGAGGGTTCTACGAGCAGTACTTC. Protein product: CASSVAGGFYEQYF.